One and the same sample provided the 20 T cell receptor beta chains below, sequenced in a study of blood T cells in healthy people across ages. Alongside a J-beta primer mix, a sample-barcoded 5' primer served in a second PCR lasting roughly 6 to 12 cycles. From the 5' RACE reads, TCRdb called clonotypes with MiXCR, one entry per CDR3 protein. The sample consists of some 1.5 million distinct CDR3 sequences, roughly 27% of them appearing once. Sample: blood. The receptors were gathered from a woman aged 25 to 45 in good health.

This clonotype was seen a handful of times. The chain has TRBV29-1 and TRBJ2-7; D possibly uses TRBD1 or TRBD2 (5 bases each). Trimming stripped 4 bases from V and 5 bases from J, with 15 bases between. CDR3 length equals 13 residues. Germline V gives CDR1 SQVTM, CDR2 ANQGSEA. In nucleotides, the CDR3 is TGCAGCGTTGTAAGTGGGGGAATCCACGAGCAGTACTTC. Residues: CSVVSGGIHEQYF.

The chain couples TRBV5-1 to TRBJ2-7, with D uncertain. Germline V CDR1 and CDR2: SGHRS, YFSETQ. The V end was cut by 0 bases, the J end by 5 bases, with 12 bases between. This CDR3 is 14 amino acids long. CDR3 amino acids: CASSLDQVGDEQYF. CDR3 nucleotides: TGCGCCAGCAGCTTGGATCAGGTTGGTGACGAGCAGTACTTC.

The chain uses TRBV7-9 and TRBJ1-5; no clear D. Germline CDR1 and CDR2: SEHNR and FQNEAQ (reference sequence). The CDR3 length is 17 residues. The ends were cut back, 1 base at V and 4 bases at J, with 17 bases in the middle. Here the CDR3 reads CASSLDVGVPRNQPQHF. DNA for the CDR3: TGTGCCAGCAGCTTAGACGTCGGGGTCCCTCGAAATCAGCCCCAGCATTTT.

In this sample, this clonotype turned up a few times. The gene calls are TRBV7-2 and TRBJ2-7; no definite D call. The length of the CDR3 is 15 residues. CDR1 is SGHTA and CDR2 is FQGNSA in the germline V gene. V gave up 5 bases and J gave up 4 bases, with 18 bases separating them. The CDR3 loop reads CASSLGRSRAYEQYF. The CDR3 DNA follows: TGTGCCAGCAGCCTCGGACGGTCCCGGGCTTACGAGCAGTACTTC.

The sample holds many counts of this clonotype. The chain is built from TRBV7-2 and TRBJ2-5; 13 positions agree with TRBD2. The CDR3 is 15 amino acids. The trim removed 1 base at V and 4 bases at J, leaving 0 bases unmatched. Germline V gene data show CDR1 as SGHTA and CDR2 as FQGNSA. The CDR3, as DNA: TGTGCCAGCAGCTTAGGGACTAGCGGGAGAGAGACCCAGTACTTC. It is translated as CASSLGTSGRETQYF.

This chain links TRBV27 with TRBJ1-4, with 8 positions matching TRBD1. Germline assignment: CDR1 MNHEY and CDR2 SMNVEV (reference sequence). J lost 10 bases, V lost 5 bases, and 12 bases had no gene match. CDR3 length equals 15 residues. In DNA form, the CDR3 reads TGTGCCAGCAGTCCCCAAACAGGGGGTATAGGAAAACTGTTTTTT. It encodes CASSPQTGGIGKLFF.

This clonotype was seen many times. This sequence joins TRBV20-1 and TRBJ2-7, with 11 nucleotides matching TRBD2. The CDR3 is 14 residues long. From germline, CDR1 is DFQATT and CDR2 SNEGSKA (reference sequence). Trimming took 6 bases from V and 7 from J; bases not matched to a gene: 11. CDR3 nucleotides: TGCAGTGCCGGGGGCGGGCTAGCGGGAGGTGAGCAGTACTTC. Its translation: CSAGGGLAGGEQYF.

To note about this clonotype: Germline is not matched at one junction end, which may reflect a read error. The chain joins TRBV10-3 to TRBJ2-6, with D perhaps matching TRBD1 (5 bases). Per the germline V gene, CDR1 is ENHRY and CDR2 is SYGVKD. This CDR3 is built from 13 residues. CDR3 sequence (DNA): TGTGCCATCATGAGTGCTGGGGCCAACGTCCGGACTTTC. Amino acids: CAIMSAGANVRTF.

This clonotype was detected many times. This chain links TRBV28 with TRBJ2-7; the D call may be TRBD1 or TRBD2 (6 bases each). Germline CDR1 MDHEN, CDR2 SYDVKM. The V end was cut by 3 bases, the J end by 7 bases, with 16 bases between. This CDR3 is built from 14 residues. CDR3 in amino acids: CASSLLGGGREQYF. DNA of the CDR3: TGTGCCAGCAGTTTGCTCGGAGGGGGAAGGGAGCAGTACTTC.

J is TRBJ2-7 and V is TRBV7-9; TRBD1 matches at 9 bases. Trimming cost V 5 bases and J 7 bases; bases outside gene matches: 9. Germline CDR1 is SEHNR and CDR2 is FQNEAQ (reference sequence). This CDR3 comprises 14 residues. The CDR3 region has the DNA TGTGCCAGCAGCCGCTGGACAGGGGACCTAGAGCAGTACTTC. Protein product: CASSRWTGDLEQYF.

This clonotype was observed a single time. A read error may account for a junction end that differs from germline. The chain has TRBV5-1 and TRBJ2-6; 10 bases map to TRBD1. Germline CDR1 and CDR2: SGHRS and YFSETQ. There are 18 residues in the CDR3. CDR3 residues: CASSLPGTGVTGANVPAF. As DNA, the CDR3 is TGCGCCAGCAGCCTGCCCGGGACAGGGGTGACTGGGGCCAACGTCCCGGCTTTC.

This clonotype was recorded many times. The CDR3 DNA reads TGTGCCAGCAGCCCAGGGACAGTTAATGAGCAGTTCTTC. Translating gives CASSPGTVNEQFF. The chain carries TRBV12-3 or TRBV12-4 and TRBJ2-1; 7 positions agree with TRBD1. This CDR3 contains 13 residues. V was clipped by 6 bases and J by 7 bases; unmatched bases: 6.

Many counts were recorded for this clonotype. The CDR3 bases are TGTGCCACCAGCAGAGTCGCCGGGACAGGGTACCACAATGAGCAGTTCTTC. Translation: CATSRVAGTGYHNEQFF. The J gene is TRBJ2-1, the V gene TRBV15; 9 bases match TRBD1. The ends lost 1 base at V and 5 bases at J; junction bases unmatched: 9. Germline assignment: CDR1 LNHNV and CDR2 YYDKDF (reference sequence). The CDR3 runs 17 residues.

The genes are TRBV18 and TRBJ1-4; D is possibly TRBD1 (5 bases). Germline CDR1 and CDR2: KGHSH and LQKENI. V was clipped by 1 base and J by 10 bases, with 19 bases between them. The CDR3 is 16 residues long. The CDR3 DNA follows: TGTGCCAGCTCACCACGGCAGGGTCAATCGGAGGGAAAACTGTTTTTT. Protein: CASSPRQGQSEGKLFF.

In this sample, this clonotype turned up many times. One end of the junction does not line up with germline, which may come from a read error. The rearrangement joins TRBV5-1 to TRBJ1-4; TRBD1 aligns across 10 bases. The germline V gene encodes CDR1 SGHRS and CDR2 YFSETQ. This CDR3 comprises 14 residues. The CDR3 reads CASSLGTGEEKLFF. The CDR3 bases are TGTGCCAGCAGCTTAGGGACAGGGGAGGAAAAACTGTTTTTT.

V is TRBV28 and J is TRBJ2-5; D unclear. Germline V gene lookup returns CDR1 MDHEN and CDR2 SYDVKM. CDR3 length: 15 residues. The V end lost 4 bases, the J end lost 1 base, and 13 bases lay between the germline ends. CDR3 protein: CASSSRARLQETQYF. DNA for the CDR3: TGTGCCAGCAGTTCCCGAGCCCGGCTCCAAGAGACCCAGTACTTC.

The CDR3 is CAIRNGRDYGYTF. DNA for the CDR3: TGTGCCATCAGGAATGGCAGGGACTATGGCTACACCTTC. This chain uses TRBV10-3 with TRBJ1-2, with D possibly TRBD1 on 5 matching bases. This CDR3 has 13 amino acids. Germline loops: CDR1 ENHRY, CDR2 SYGVKD. Trimming cost V 6 bases and J 3 bases, with 11 bases left between them.

This chain joins TRBV20-1 and TRBJ2-5, with D unresolved. CDR3 length: 13 amino acids. Germline loops: CDR1 DFQATT, CDR2 SNEGSKA (reference sequence). V was pared by 6 bases and J by 3 bases, with 14 bases between. DNA for the CDR3: TGCAGTGCCACGACCTATCGGAAAGAGACCCAGTACTTC. It is translated as CSATTYRKETQYF.

This clonotype was counted between two and nine times. CDR3 nucleotides: TGCGCCAGCAGCCTAAACGGGGCTAGCGGGGGGGTGTCCTCCTACAATGAGCAGTTCTTC. As protein: CASSLNGASGGVSSYNEQFF. V is TRBV5-1 and J is TRBJ2-1; 12 bases line up with TRBD2. V was clipped by 4 bases and J by 0 bases; unmatched bases: 14. This CDR3 spans 20 amino acids. Germline V gene lookup returns CDR1 SGHRS and CDR2 YFSETQ.

As to this clonotype: The junction differs from germline at one of its ends, possibly a read error. The CDR3 is CASSPTGGRDTRYF. In DNA, the CDR3 is TGTGCCAGCAGCCCGACAGGGGGAAGAGATACGCGGTATTTT. The chain couples TRBV9 to TRBJ2-3, with 9 bases aligning to TRBD1. This CDR3 contains 14 residues. Germline CDR1 SGDLS, CDR2 YYNGEE.